A selection of T cell receptor beta chains follows, all from one sample in a study of response to subunit inactivated influenza vaccine. TCRdb re-derived calls from the RT-PCR reads in MiXCR, one entry per CDR3 protein. The sample consists of 280,000 or so distinct CDR3 sequences, 21% of them appearing once. The sample here was PBMCs from blood, taken less than 22 months after vaccination. All receptors come from a man between 50 and 75 years old who received an inactivated influenza vaccine. Each CDR3 is given with its conserved first and last residue. D genes are given only for firm matches. Only some rows state a clone size, as once, few, many or a class for expanded clones.

NA	TRBJ1-1	TRBV7-6	NA	CASSLVQGQFTEAFF	TGTGCCAGCAGCTTAGTTCAGGGGCAGTTCACTGAAGCTTTCTTT
TRBD2	TRBJ2-1	TRBV4-3	few	CASSPGTSGGSSYNEQFF	TGCGCCAGCAGCCCCGGGACTAGCGGGGGTAGCTCCTACAATGAGCAGTTCTTC
TRBD2	TRBJ2-1	TRBV29-1	few	CSVELAGEENEQFF	TGCAGCGTTGAGTTAGCGGGAGAGGAGAATGAGCAGTTCTTC
TRBD2	TRBJ2-1	TRBV5-1	many	CASAGLAFNEQFF	TGCGCCAGCGCCGGACTAGCGTTCAATGAGCAGTTCTTC
NA	TRBJ1-2	TRBV6-5	few	CASSSPGVLIGGYTF	TGTGCCAGCAGTTCCCCAGGGGTTTTGATAGGCGGCTACACCTTC
NA	TRBJ1-6	TRBV6-1	few	CASSSIGSNSPLHF	TGTGCCAGCAGTAGCATCGGCAGTAATTCACCCCTCCACTTT
TRBD1	TRBJ2-2	TRBV19	NA	CATLQGAGTGELFF	TGTGCCACTCTACAGGGGGCGGGCACCGGGGAGCTGTTTTTT
TRBD2	TRBJ2-1	TRBV25-1	once	CASSSGAGAYREQFF	TGTGCCAGCAGTTCCGGAGCGGGAGCTTACCGTGAGCAGTTCTTC
TRBD2	TRBJ2-7	TRBV15	NA	CAFQGSGSNGEQYF	TGTGCCTTTCAGGGTAGCGGGAGTAACGGCGAGCAGTACTTC
NA	TRBJ1-2	TRBV20-1	NA	CSARGGGTSPNYGYTF	TGCAGTGCTAGGGGGGGAGGGACATCGCCTAACTATGGCTACACCTTC